Each of the 24 T cell receptor beta chains below was sequenced from the same sample in a study of cytomegalovirus exposure and HLA in healthy donors. Researchers ran the PCR with 60 Vbeta and 13 Jbeta primers. Clones were sequenced by immunoSEQ multiplex PCR, and TCRdb holds only the in-frame ones, with some missing. The sample has approximately 100,000 clones, 65% to 80% seen once; the top ten hold 15% to 20%. What was sequenced was PBMCs. These receptors were collected from a man in his fifties or sixties in good health and CMV-seropositive.

This sequence joins TRBV28 and TRBJ2-1; the D gene is possibly TRBD1 (5 bases). CDR3 length equals 14 residues. With 2 bases removed from V and 4 bases from J, the gap between germline ends came to 9 bases. CDR1 and CDR2 from the germline V gene are MDHEN and SYDVKM. CDR3 sequence reads: CASSLTGQYNEQFF. In DNA, the CDR3 is TGTGCCAGCAGTTTAACAGGTCAATACAATGAGCAGTTCTTC.

The chain joins TRBV13 to TRBJ2-2; 11 nucleotides match TRBD2. Germline CDR1 and CDR2: PRHDT and FYEKMQ (reference sequence). The CDR3 length is 18 residues. V shed 0 bases, J shed 0 bases, and the junction held 3 bases outside the gene matches. As DNA, the CDR3 is TGTGCCAGCAGCTTAGGGACTAGCGGGGCGGCGAACACCGGGGAGCTGTTTTTT. This translates into CASSLGTSGAANTGELFF.

The chain is built from TRBV10-3 and TRBJ1-2; D possibly corresponds to TRBD1 (6 bases). V lost 6 bases to trimming and J lost 0 bases, with 11 bases between them. Germline V gene sequence: CDR1 ENHRY, CDR2 SYGVKD. This CDR3 has 14 residues. In nucleotides, the CDR3 is TGTGCCATCAGCACCGGGACATCTAACTATGGCTACACCTTC. It yields the protein CAISTGTSNYGYTF.

This clone occurred a few times. The chain combines TRBV7-2 with TRBJ2-2, with a possible D match to TRBD2 (5 bases). V lost 5 bases and J lost 5, with 18 bases in between. The germline V gene encodes CDR1 SGHTA and CDR2 FQGNSA. The CDR3 is 16 residues long. The CDR3 region has the DNA TGTGCCAGCAGCCCAGTGGCGGGTATGAAAACCGGGGAGCTGTTTTTT. As protein: CASSPVAGMKTGELFF.

The CDR3 DNA reads as TGTGCCAGCAAAAACCCGACAGGGCAAAGGGACACTGAAGCTTTCTTT. This sequence encodes CASKNPTGQRDTEAFF. The chain links TRBV27 to TRBJ1-1; the match to TRBD1 covers 7 bases. CDR1 is MNHEY, CDR2 SMNVEV, per germline (reference sequence). V was pared by 7 bases and J by 3 bases, with 14 bases of the junction left unmatched. The length of the CDR3 is 16 residues.

The rearrangement joins TRBV5-1 to TRBJ2-5, with a weak D call TRBD1 (5 bases). The germline V and J ends were trimmed by 0 bases and 4 bases, with 10 bases remaining between them. This CDR3 is built from 14 residues. CDR1 is SGHRS, CDR2 YFSETQ, per germline. The CDR3 reads CASSLGGASETQYF. The CDR3 bases are TGCGCCAGCAGCTTGGGTGGGGCATCAGAGACCCAGTACTTC.

This chain links TRBV18 with TRBJ2-7, with 9 nucleotides matching TRBD1. The V gene end was trimmed by 5 bases and the J gene end by 2 bases; junction bases not matched to a gene: 7. The CDR3 loop spans 15 amino acids. Germline V gene lookup returns CDR1 KGHSH and CDR2 LQKENI. The CDR3 is CASSSRDRETYEQYF. The CDR3 coding sequence is TGTGCCAGCTCATCCCGGGACAGGGAAACCTACGAGCAGTACTTC. The full variable domain, completed using reference TRBV18 and TRBJ2-7, is NAGVMQNPRHLVRRRGQEARLRCSPMKGHSHVYWYRQLPEEGLKFMVYLQKENIIDESGMPKERFSAEFPKEGPSILRIQQVVRGDSAAYFCASSSRDRETYEQYFGPGTRLTVT.

The V call is TRBV7-6, the J call TRBJ1-6, with unresolved D. The CDR3 is 12 residues long. CDR1 and CDR2 from the germline V gene are SGHVS and FNYEAQ. V was trimmed by 3 bases and J by 9 bases, leaving 6 bases between them. The CDR3 DNA follows: TGTGCCAGCAGCTTGGGGAGTTCACCCCTCCACTTT. The encoded protein is CASSLGSSPLHF.

The chain joins TRBV5-1 to TRBJ2-3; D is perhaps TRBD2 (6 bases). Trimming stripped 3 bases from V and 3 bases from J, with 14 bases between. Germline loops: CDR1 SGHRS, CDR2 YFSETQ. The CDR3 spans 15 residues. CDR3 DNA: TGCGCCAGCAGCTGGAATGGGGGGAGGACAGATACGCAGTATTTT. Translation: CASSWNGGRTDTQYF.

V usage is TRBV7-2 and J usage is TRBJ2-5; D is possibly TRBD2 (6 bases). Trimming removed 5 bases from V and 3 bases from J, with 16 bases in between. Germline V gene data show CDR1 as SGHTA and CDR2 as FQGNSA. The CDR3 runs 15 residues. CDR3 in amino acids: CASSRRDLGEETQYF. As DNA, the CDR3 is TGTGCCAGCAGCCGGCGGGATCTAGGGGAAGAGACCCAGTACTTC.

This clone is a singleton in its sample. The gene calls are TRBV2 and TRBJ2-2, with D possibly TRBD2 on 6 matching bases. V lost 8 bases and J lost 7, with 23 bases in between. The length of the CDR3 is 16 residues. From germline, CDR1 is SNHLY and CDR2 FYNNEI. The CDR3 region has the DNA TGTGCCAGCGGGGTGAGGTCCGGGGGTGAGATCGGGGAGCTGTTTTTT. This gives the protein CASGVRSGGEIGELFF.

V usage is TRBV28 and J usage is TRBJ1-6; 8 bases align to TRBD1. Germline V gene sequence: CDR1 MDHEN, CDR2 SYDVKM. V lost 6 bases to trimming and J lost 10 bases; unmatched junction nucleotides: 11. The CDR3 spans 15 residues. The CDR3 spells CASSPRDRLGSPLHF. CDR3 bases: TGTGCCAGCAGCCCCCGGGACAGGCTTGGGTCACCCCTCCACTTT.

This clone was recorded only once. The chain employs TRBV7-9 and TRBJ2-5; TRBD2 aligns across 10 bases. The CDR3 runs to 14 residues. Germline V gene data show CDR1 as SEHNR and CDR2 as FQNEAQ (reference sequence). J lost 5 bases, V lost 9 bases, and 9 bases had no gene match. This CDR3 is CASQLAGGMETQYF. CDR3 in DNA: TGTGCCAGTCAATTAGCGGGGGGCATGGAGACCCAGTACTTC. The whole variable domain, filled in from reference TRBV7-9 and TRBJ2-5, reads DTGVSQNPRHKITKRGQNVTFRCDPISEHNRLYWYRQTLGQGPEFLTYFQNEAQLEKSRLLSDRFSAERPKGSFSTLEIQRTEQGDSAMYLCASQLAGGMETQYFGPGTRLLVL.

The chain has TRBV6-6 and TRBJ1-1; a possible D gene is TRBD1 (5 bases). CDR1 MNHNY and CDR2 SVGAGI come from the germline V gene (reference sequence). The CDR3 runs to 12 residues. Trimming shortened V by 6 bases and J by 5 bases, and 10 bases separated the two germline ends. The CDR3 spells CASSLRVTEAFF. The CDR3 bases are TGTGCCAGCAGCCTCAGGGTAACTGAAGCTTTCTTT.

This clone was counted only a few times. The rearrangement uses TRBV23-1 and TRBJ2-7, with a possible D match to TRBD1 (6 bases). TRBV23-1 is an ORF, with its function uncertain. The CDR3 loop spans 12 amino acids. The V gene lost 10 bases and the J gene lost 2 bases, with 12 bases spanning the gap. CDR3 residues: CATRDTTYEQYF. CDR3 bases: TGCGCCACCCGGGACACGACCTACGAGCAGTACTTC.

The chain couples TRBV7-9 to TRBJ2-1, with D possibly matching TRBD2 (6 bases). Germline lookup yields CDR1 SEHNR and CDR2 FQNEAQ (reference sequence). V was cut by 5 bases and J by 6 bases, with 17 bases left in between. The length of the CDR3 is 15 residues. The CDR3: CASSAPGLPGNEQFF. In DNA, the CDR3 is TGTGCCAGCAGCGCCCCGGGACTCCCAGGCAATGAGCAGTTCTTC.

The table lists this clone with a count of one. The chain recombines TRBV5-5 with TRBJ2-7, with 8 bases that match TRBD1. After removal of 7 bases from V and 4 bases from J, the junction contained 7 bases not matched to a gene. The CDR3 extends over 13 amino acids. From germline, CDR1 is SGHKS and CDR2 YYEKEE (reference sequence). CDR3 loop: CASSRTGQYEQYF. CDR3 bases: TGTGCCAGCTCCCGGACAGGGCAATACGAGCAGTACTTC.

In its sample, this clone was seen a few times. V gene TRBV6-5 combines with J gene TRBJ1-1, with D perhaps TRBD1 (6 bases). Between the trimmed V and J ends, which lost 4 bases and 5 bases, there was a span of 14 bases. CDR3 length: 14 residues. Germline loops: CDR1 MNHEY, CDR2 SVGAGI. CDR3 sequence reads: CASSFPGVSTEAFF. The CDR3 DNA reads as TGTGCCAGCAGTTTTCCAGGGGTTTCGACTGAAGCTTTCTTT.

As for this clone: Other DNA sequences from this sample encode an identical CDR3 as well. The chain carries TRBV6-5 and TRBJ1-2; 10 bases fit TRBD1. This CDR3 comprises 15 residues. After removal of 3 bases from V and 3 bases from J, the junction contained 4 bases not matched to a gene. The V gene's germline CDR1 is MNHEY and CDR2 SVGAGI. The CDR3 sequence is CASSYSTGGHYGYTF. DNA for the CDR3: TGTGCCAGCAGTTATTCGACAGGGGGCCACTATGGCTACACCTTC.

Points on this clone: Other DNA sequences in this specimen translate into the identical CDR3. V usage is TRBV7-6 and J usage is TRBJ2-5, with 7 positions matching TRBD2. Germline loops: CDR1 SGHVS, CDR2 FNYEAQ. With 1 base clipped from V and 4 bases from J, the junction kept 6 bases outside the gene matches. This CDR3 region has 15 residues. In nucleotides, the CDR3 is TGTGCCAGCAGCTTAGTGGGCGGGGGAGGAGAGACCCAGTACTTC. Translated, it gives CASSLVGGGGETQYF.

V and J are TRBV2 and TRBJ2-7; TRBD1 is a possible D gene (7 bases). Germline V gene data show CDR1 as SNHLY and CDR2 as FYNNEI. The CDR3 contains 14 residues. V was cut by 3 bases and J by 3 bases, with 12 bases left in between. DNA for the CDR3: TGTGCCAGCAGTGAGGGGACAGCGGGCTACGAGCAGTACTTC. Translation: CASSEGTAGYEQYF.

The chain carries TRBV6-5 and TRBJ1-1; D gene unclear. From germline, CDR1 is MNHEY and CDR2 SVGAGI. The CDR3 extends over 13 amino acids. V gave up 11 bases and J gave up 1 base, with 14 bases separating them. CDR3 loop: CAAFEVSNTEAFF. CDR3 DNA sequence: TGTGCCGCCTTTGAGGTCTCGAACACTGAAGCTTTCTTT.

The chain carries TRBV5-1 and TRBJ1-4; TRBD1 aligns across 7 bases. The ends lost 4 bases at V and 0 bases at J; junction bases unmatched: 9. Germline CDR1 SGHRS, CDR2 YFSETQ. There are 17 residues in the CDR3. The chain's CDR3 is CASSGGQLKATNEKLFF. CDR3 sequence (DNA): TGCGCCAGCAGCGGGGGACAGTTAAAGGCAACTAATGAAAAACTGTTTTTT. The complete variable domain, with remaining parts taken from reference TRBV5-1 and TRBJ1-4, reads KAGVTQTPRYLIKTRGQQVTLSCSPISGHRSVSWYQQTPGQGLQFLFEYFSETQRNKGNFPGRFSGRQFSNSRSEMNVSTLELGDSALYLCASSGGQLKATNEKLFFGSGTQLSVL.

This clone is classed as medium-sized (0.01 to 0.1%). V and J are TRBV19 and TRBJ1-2; D uncertain. This CDR3 region has 14 residues. V lost 4 bases to trimming and J lost 2 bases, with 11 bases between them. Germline CDR1 is LNHDA and CDR2 is SQIVND (reference sequence). CDR3 nucleotide sequence: TGTGCCAGTAGTACCCGAAACAACAACTATGGCTACACCTTC. Translation gives CASSTRNNNYGYTF.